The T cell receptor (beta chain) under discussion was sequenced for a study of shared clonotypes between healthy human individuals. Study information: Each donor's CD4 naive and CD4 memory cells filled three plates apiece, CD8 naive two, and CD8 memory one.

Healthy HIV-negative adults with no recent acute infections or vaccinations were recruited as donors. It was into CD45RA+ naive and CD45RA-negative memory subsets that the CD4+ cells were split. Trimming took 4 bases from V and 5 from J; bases not matched to a gene: 15. The CDR3 is 19 residues long. The germline gives CDR1 LGHNA, CDR2 YSLEER. Profiled with immunoSEQ multiplex PCR; TCRdb holds only in-frame clones, not every one. The table lists under 1,900,000 clones, 98% to 99% of them singletons. The specimen sequenced was naive CD4+ T cells sorted from blood. Subset indicated: CD45RA+ positively selected. The chain carries TRBV4-3 and TRBJ2-6; 9 positions match TRBD1. This TCR derives from a man aged 25-40 years in good health. In DNA form, the CDR3 reads TGCGCCAGCAGCCGTAGGGGTGGACAGGGGACCCTAAGGGCCAACGTCCTGACTTTC. It is translated as CASSRRGGQGTLRANVLTF.